Given below is one T cell receptor (beta chain) in context. Its antigen is not identified. The entry originates in a study of cytomegalovirus exposure and HLA in healthy donors. Germline CDR1 SGHNT, CDR2 YYREEE (reference sequence). The CDR3 runs 14 residues. V shed 4 bases, J shed 7 bases, and the junction held 8 bases outside the gene matches. The study ran its PCR with 60 Vbeta and 13 Jbeta primers. Using immunoSEQ multiplex PCR, the repertoire was profiled, and TCRdb retains in-frame clones only, with some absent. This table holds more than 95,000 clones, about 73% found once. Findings of the study overall: Association of a missense DCLRE1C variant with TCR beta V- and J-gene trimming was reported in a later analysis.

V gene TRBV5-4 combines with J gene TRBJ1-2; 9 positions match TRBD1. This TCR came from a woman between 50 and 59 years old in good health and CMV-seropositive. Sequencing was done on a sample of PBMCs. CDR3 protein: CASSPDGTGFGYTF. The CDR3, as DNA: TGTGCCAGCAGCCCCGACGGGACAGGGTTTGGCTACACCTTC.